One and the same sample provided the 18 T cell receptor beta chains below, sequenced in a study of OX40 agonist ivuxolimab in advanced cancers. Some clones are missing from TCRdb's copy, which holds only in-frame ones; the method was immunoSEQ multiplex PCR. The data hold some 42,000 clones, with around 89% observed a single time. Material: CD4+ or CD8+ T cells sorted from blood, obtained in a trial of the OX40 agonist ivuxolimab. These receptors came from an adult with an advanced solid tumor such as melanoma, head and neck, liver or kidney cancer.

This clone was counted a single time. For the CDR3, the DNA is TGTGCCAGCAGTGAAAAGGGGAACTATGGCTACACCTTC. Protein sequence: CASSEKGNYGYTF. J is TRBJ1-2 and V is TRBV25-1; a weak D match, TRBD1 (5 bases). Germline lookup yields CDR1 MGHDK and CDR2 SYGVNS. This CDR3 comprises 13 residues. The V end was cut by 2 bases, the J end by 2 bases, with 6 bases between.

The genes are TRBV19 and TRBJ2-1, with 7 positions matching TRBD2. The germline gives CDR1 LNHDA, CDR2 SQIVND (reference sequence). The CDR3 extends over 16 amino acids. Unmatched junction bases numbered 6, after V lost 2 bases and J lost 2 bases. DNA of the CDR3: TGTGCCAGTAGTATATTTCGCGGGGGAACCTACAATGAGCAGTTCTTC. It codes for CASSIFRGGTYNEQFF.

This clone was recorded once. The chain links TRBV5-4 to TRBJ2-6; no clear D gene. This CDR3 is 15 amino acids long. V gave up 4 bases and J gave up 4 bases, with 12 bases separating them. Germline-derived CDR1 and CDR2 are SGHNT and YYREEE (reference sequence). The CDR3 region has the DNA TGTGCCAGCAGCGACGGATTGCCCGGGGCCAACGTCCTGACTTTC. Its translation is CASSDGLPGANVLTF.

The chain links TRBV19 to TRBJ2-1; 8 nucleotides agree with TRBD1. The CDR3 has 14 residues. With V trimmed by 7 bases and J by 4 bases, 6 bases remained unmatched. CDR1 LNHDA and CDR2 SQIVND come from the germline V gene (reference sequence). CDR3 nucleotides: TGTGCCAGTACCGACAGGGGTCCGTACAATGAGCAGTTCTTC. It translates to CASTDRGPYNEQFF.

The chain recombines TRBV5-1 with TRBJ1-1, with D possibly TRBD1 on 6 matching bases. Germline CDR1 and CDR2: SGHRS and YFSETQ. The CDR3 runs to 14 residues. Trimming shortened V by 4 bases and J by 0 bases, and 10 bases separated the two germline ends. CDR3 amino acids: CASSGGQLNTEAFF. The DNA for the CDR3 is TGCGCCAGCAGCGGCGGACAGTTGAACACTGAAGCTTTCTTT.

This clone was detected once. This chain uses TRBV7-3 with TRBJ1-3; D not certain. Trimming removed 5 bases from V and 0 bases from J, with 11 bases in between. Per the germline V gene, CDR1 is SGHTA and CDR2 is FQGTGA. The CDR3 has 15 residues. CDR3 region: CASSTGPSSGNTIYF. CDR3 nucleotide sequence: TGTGCCAGCAGCACCGGGCCTAGCTCTGGAAACACCATATATTTT.

The genes are TRBV5-1 and TRBJ2-1; 10 nucleotides line up with TRBD2. With 0 bases clipped from V and 7 bases from J, the junction kept 10 bases outside the gene matches. The CDR3 has 17 amino acids. Looked up from germline, CDR1 is SGHRS and CDR2 is YFSETQ. CDR3 amino acids: CASSLASGAGGPNEQFF. The CDR3 nucleotides are TGCGCCAGCAGCTTGGCCAGCGGAGCGGGAGGGCCGAATGAGCAGTTCTTC.

The rearrangement uses TRBV5-1 and TRBJ2-7; 10 bases are a match to TRBD2. Germline V gene sequence: CDR1 SGHRS, CDR2 YFSETQ. V was clipped by 3 bases and J by 6 bases; unmatched bases: 18. The CDR3 is 18 amino acids. For the CDR3, the DNA is TGCGCCAGCAGCTGGGCCGGGACTAGCGCCACCCCGGCCGGCGAGCAGTACTTC. Its translation is CASSWAGTSATPAGEQYF.

V and J are TRBV4-3 and TRBJ2-2; 8 nucleotides align to TRBD2. Germline values: CDR1 LGHNA, CDR2 YSLEER. The CDR3 spans 18 residues. With 1 base clipped from V and 2 bases from J, the junction kept 9 bases outside the gene matches. CDR3 nucleotide sequence: TGCGCCAGCAGCCAAGTCGTCGGGGGGGGTACCAACACCGGGGAGCTGTTTTTT. Translation: CASSQVVGGGTNTGELFF.

The V and J genes are TRBV19 and TRBJ1-2; TRBD1 might be the D (5 bases). CDR1 and CDR2 from the germline V gene are LNHDA and SQIVND (reference sequence). The CDR3 sequence is 14 residues long. Trimming shortened V by 2 bases and J by 8 bases, and 15 bases separated the two germline ends. CDR3 nucleotides: TGTGCCAGTAGTATAAGCCCAGGGATTGGGGGCTACACCTTC. Protein product: CASSISPGIGGYTF.

The genes are TRBV15 and TRBJ2-2; D ambiguous. Germline V CDR1 and CDR2: LNHNV, YYDKDF (reference sequence). V was cut by 0 bases and J by 0 bases, with 11 bases left in between. This CDR3 region has 17 residues. The CDR3 here is CATSRDLPGANTGELFF. The CDR3 nucleotides are TGTGCCACCAGCAGAGATCTTCCAGGCGCGAACACCGGGGAGCTGTTTTTT.

The rearrangement joins TRBV10-3 to TRBJ2-3; D not certain. CDR3 length: 14 residues. V was clipped by 2 bases and J by 2 bases, with 8 bases between them. CDR1 and CDR2 (germline): ENHRY, SYGVKD. The CDR3 region is CAISESLLTDTQYF. The CDR3 nucleotides are TGTGCCATCAGTGAGAGTCTACTCACAGATACGCAGTATTTT.

The chain employs TRBV29-1 and TRBJ2-5, with TRBD1 identical over 9 bases. Germline assignment: CDR1 SQVTM and CDR2 ANQGSEA. Trimming at V came to 0 bases and at J to 3 bases, leaving 8 bases not matched to a gene. The CDR3 sequence is 16 residues long. The CDR3: CSVEDFPGQGKETQYF. CDR3 bases: TGCAGCGTTGAAGATTTCCCCGGACAGGGGAAAGAGACCCAGTACTTC. Full variable domain (missing parts from reference TRBV29-1 and TRBJ2-5): SAVISQKPSRDICQRGTSLTIQCQVDSQVTMMFWYRQQPGQSLTLIATANQGSEATYESGFVIDKFPISRPNLTFSTLTVSNMSPEDSSIYLCSVEDFPGQGKETQYFGPGTRLLVL.

The chain has TRBV28 and TRBJ2-6, with D perhaps TRBD2 (6 bases). The germline V gene encodes CDR1 MDHEN and CDR2 SYDVKM. The V end was cut by 5 bases, the J end by 0 bases, with 20 bases between. This CDR3 region has 19 residues. CDR3 region: CASSPTGGDGISGANVLTF. In nucleotides, the CDR3 is TGTGCCAGCAGTCCAACGGGCGGGGACGGAATCTCTGGGGCCAACGTCCTGACTTTC. Variable domain in full (rest from reference TRBV28 and TRBJ2-6): DVKVTQSSRYLVKRTGEKVFLECVQDMDHENMFWYRQDPGLGLRLIYFSYDVKMKEKGDIPEGYSVSREKKERFSLILESASTNQTSMYLCASSPTGGDGISGANVLTFGAGSRLTVL.

J is TRBJ1-3 and V is TRBV19; possibly TRBD1 for D (5 bases). The CDR3 totals 14 residues. Per germline, CDR1 LNHDA and CDR2 SQIVND (reference sequence). Between the trimmed V and J ends, which lost 7 bases and 0 bases, there was a span of 10 bases. The CDR3 coding sequence is TGTGCCAGTACGGGACCGATCTCTGGAAACACCATATATTTT. Translated: CASTGPISGNTIYF.

The count of this clone is one. The chain carries TRBV10-2 and TRBJ1-1; 7 bases map to TRBD1. With 8 bases clipped from V and 0 bases from J, the junction kept 12 bases outside the gene matches. Germline lookup yields CDR1 WSHSY and CDR2 SAAADI. This CDR3 spans 16 amino acids. Here the CDR3 DNA reads TGCGCCAGCCGGCGATGGAGGGACAGCTTGAACACTGAAGCTTTCTTT. This translates into CASRRWRDSLNTEAFF.

J is TRBJ2-2 and V is TRBV5-4, with D possibly being TRBD1 (5 bases). V was pared by 1 base and J by 0 bases, with 7 bases between. The germline gives CDR1 SGHNT, CDR2 YYREEE (reference sequence). The CDR3 consists of 15 residues. The CDR3 here is CASSLFRANTGELFF. The CDR3 DNA reads TGTGCCAGCAGCTTGTTCAGGGCGAACACCGGGGAGCTGTTTTTT. The full variable domain, with the rest looked up from reference TRBV5-4 and TRBJ2-2, is ETGVTQSPTHLIKTRGQQVTLRCSSQSGHNTVSWYQQALGQGPQFIFQYYREEENGRGNFPPRFSGLQFPNYSSELNVNALELDDSALYLCASSLFRANTGELFFGEGSRLTVL.

The chain has TRBV19 and TRBJ2-7; a weak D match, TRBD2 (6 bases). This CDR3 region has 16 residues. Germline CDR1 is LNHDA and CDR2 is SQIVND (reference sequence). Trimming pared 6 bases from V and 0 bases from J, leaving 18 bases between. CDR3 bases: TGTGCCAGTAGCCGCTACGGGGGTTGGGGCTCCTACGAGCAGTACTTC. Its protein product is CASSRYGGWGSYEQYF.